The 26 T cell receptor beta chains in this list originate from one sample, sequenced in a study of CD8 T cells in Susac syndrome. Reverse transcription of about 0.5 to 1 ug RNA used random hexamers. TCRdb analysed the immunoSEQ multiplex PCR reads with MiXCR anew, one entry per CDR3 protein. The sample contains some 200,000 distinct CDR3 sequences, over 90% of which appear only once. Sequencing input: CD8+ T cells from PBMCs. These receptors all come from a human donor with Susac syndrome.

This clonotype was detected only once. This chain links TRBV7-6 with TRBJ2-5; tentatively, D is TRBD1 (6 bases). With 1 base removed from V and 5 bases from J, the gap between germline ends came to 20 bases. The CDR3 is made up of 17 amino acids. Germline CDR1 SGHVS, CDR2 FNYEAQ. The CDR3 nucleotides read TGTGCCAGCAGCTTAGTGTTGGCAGGAACGCAGGGGGAGACCCAGTACTTC. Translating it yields CASSLVLAGTQGETQYF.

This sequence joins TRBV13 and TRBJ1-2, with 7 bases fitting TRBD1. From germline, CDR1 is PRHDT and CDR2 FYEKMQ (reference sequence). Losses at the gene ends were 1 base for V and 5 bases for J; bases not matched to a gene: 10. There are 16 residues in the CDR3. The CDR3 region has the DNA TGTGCCAGCAGCTTAGCCCGGGACAGCCCAGATTATGGCTACACCTTC. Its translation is CASSLARDSPDYGYTF.

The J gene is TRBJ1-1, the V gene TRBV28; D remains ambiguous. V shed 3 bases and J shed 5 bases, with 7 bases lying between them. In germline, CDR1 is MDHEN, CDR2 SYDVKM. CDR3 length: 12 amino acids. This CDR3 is CASSFEVTEAFF. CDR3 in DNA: TGTGCCAGCAGTTTCGAAGTGACTGAAGCTTTCTTT.

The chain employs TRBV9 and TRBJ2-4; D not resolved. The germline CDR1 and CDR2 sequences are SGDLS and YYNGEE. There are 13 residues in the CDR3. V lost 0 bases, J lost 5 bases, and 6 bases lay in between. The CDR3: CASSVGDENIQYF. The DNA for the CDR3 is TGTGCCAGCAGCGTAGGGGATGAAAACATTCAGTACTTC.

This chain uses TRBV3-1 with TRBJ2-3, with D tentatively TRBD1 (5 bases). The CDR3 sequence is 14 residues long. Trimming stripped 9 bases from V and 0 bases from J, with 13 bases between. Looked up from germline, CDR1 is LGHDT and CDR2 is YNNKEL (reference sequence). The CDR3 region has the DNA TGTGCCAGTACCCCCAGGGCTAGCACAGATACGCAGTATTTT. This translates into CASTPRASTDTQYF.

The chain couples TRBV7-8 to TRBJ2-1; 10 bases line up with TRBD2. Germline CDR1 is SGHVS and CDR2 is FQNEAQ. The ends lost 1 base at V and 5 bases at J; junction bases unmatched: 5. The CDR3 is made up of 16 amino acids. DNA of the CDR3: TGTGCCAGCAGCTTAGATGGACTAGCGGTACACAATGAGCAGTTCTTC. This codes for CASSLDGLAVHNEQFF.

CDR3 residues: CASSLKGGPGTDTQYF. Here the CDR3 DNA reads TGTGCCAGCAGCCTAAAGGGGGGCCCTGGCACAGATACGCAGTATTTT. The rearrangement links TRBV27 to TRBJ2-3; D is possibly TRBD1 or TRBD2 (6 bases each). Germline CDR1 is MNHEY and CDR2 is SMNVEV (reference sequence). With 6 bases removed from V and 1 base from J, the gap between germline ends came to 17 bases. The CDR3 is made up of 16 amino acids.

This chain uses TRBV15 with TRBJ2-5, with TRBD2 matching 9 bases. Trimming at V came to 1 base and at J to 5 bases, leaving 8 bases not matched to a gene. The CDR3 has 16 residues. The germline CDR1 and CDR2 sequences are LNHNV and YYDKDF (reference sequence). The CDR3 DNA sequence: TGTGCCACCAGCAGAGGGGAGCGGGGGGCCCGGGAGACCCAGTACTTC. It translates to CATSRGERGARETQYF.

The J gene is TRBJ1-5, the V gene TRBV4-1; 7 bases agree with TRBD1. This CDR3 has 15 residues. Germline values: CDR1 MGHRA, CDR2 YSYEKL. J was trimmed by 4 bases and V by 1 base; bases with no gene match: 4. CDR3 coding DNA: TGCGCCAGCAGCCAAGCGCAGGGGGGAAATCAGCCCCAGCATTTT. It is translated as CASSQAQGGNQPQHF.

CDR3 sequence reads: CASSLGSEGSSYEQYF. The CDR3 DNA is TGTGCCAGCAGCTTAGGCAGTGAGGGTAGCTCCTACGAGCAGTACTTC. V gene TRBV7-8 combines with J gene TRBJ2-7, with D perhaps matching TRBD2 (5 bases). The CDR3 extends over 16 amino acids. Between the trimmed V and J ends, which lost 1 base and 0 bases, there was a span of 13 bases. The germline CDR1 and CDR2 sequences are SGHVS and FQNEAQ.

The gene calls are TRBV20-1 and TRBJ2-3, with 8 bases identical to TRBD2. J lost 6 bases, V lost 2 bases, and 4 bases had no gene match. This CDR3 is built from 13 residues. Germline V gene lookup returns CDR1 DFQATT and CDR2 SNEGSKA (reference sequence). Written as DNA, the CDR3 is TGCAGTGCTAGAACCCCTAGCGGGGATACGCAGTATTTT. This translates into CSARTPSGDTQYF.

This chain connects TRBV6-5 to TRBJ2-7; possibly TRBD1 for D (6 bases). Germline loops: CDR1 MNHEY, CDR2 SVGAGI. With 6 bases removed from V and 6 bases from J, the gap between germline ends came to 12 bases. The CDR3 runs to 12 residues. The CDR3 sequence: CASRTTGIEQYF. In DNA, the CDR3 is TGTGCCAGCAGGACTACAGGGATCGAGCAGTACTTC.

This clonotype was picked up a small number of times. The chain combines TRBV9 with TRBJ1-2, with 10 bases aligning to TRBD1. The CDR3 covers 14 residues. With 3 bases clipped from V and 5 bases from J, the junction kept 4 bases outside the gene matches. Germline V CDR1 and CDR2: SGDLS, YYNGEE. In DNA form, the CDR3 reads TGTGCCAGCAGCGCGGGACAGGGGAATTATGGCTACACCTTC. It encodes CASSAGQGNYGYTF.

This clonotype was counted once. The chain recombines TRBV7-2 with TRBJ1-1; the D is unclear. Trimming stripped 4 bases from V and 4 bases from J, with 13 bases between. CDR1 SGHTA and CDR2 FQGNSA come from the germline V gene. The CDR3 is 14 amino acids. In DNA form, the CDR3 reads TGTGCCAGCAGCTCTTCGTCGGGTGGCACTGAAGCTTTCTTT. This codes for CASSSSSGGTEAFF.

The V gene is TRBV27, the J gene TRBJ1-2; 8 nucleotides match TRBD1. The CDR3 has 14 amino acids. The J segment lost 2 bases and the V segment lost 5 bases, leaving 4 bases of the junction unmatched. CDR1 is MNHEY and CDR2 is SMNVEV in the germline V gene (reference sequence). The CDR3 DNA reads TGTGCCAGCAGTACCGGACAGGGCAACTATGGCTACACCTTC. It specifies CASSTGQGNYGYTF.

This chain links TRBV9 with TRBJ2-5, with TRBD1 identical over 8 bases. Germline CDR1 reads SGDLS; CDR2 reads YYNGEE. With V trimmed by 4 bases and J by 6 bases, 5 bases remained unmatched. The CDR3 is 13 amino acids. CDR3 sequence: CASSPGQGKTQYF. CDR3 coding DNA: TGTGCCAGCAGCCCCGGACAGGGAAAGACCCAGTACTTC.

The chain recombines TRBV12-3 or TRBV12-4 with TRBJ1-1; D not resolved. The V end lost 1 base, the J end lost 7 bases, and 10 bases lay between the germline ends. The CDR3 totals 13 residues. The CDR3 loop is CASSLGTASEAFF. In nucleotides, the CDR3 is TGTGCCAGCAGTTTAGGGACGGCGAGTGAAGCTTTCTTT.

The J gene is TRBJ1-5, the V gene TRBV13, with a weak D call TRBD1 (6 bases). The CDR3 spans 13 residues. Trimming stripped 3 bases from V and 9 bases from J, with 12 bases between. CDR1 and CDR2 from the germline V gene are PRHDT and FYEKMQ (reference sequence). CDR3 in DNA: TGTGCCAGCAGCTTCCAGGGGAGGTCGCCCCAGCATTTT. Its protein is CASSFQGRSPQHF.

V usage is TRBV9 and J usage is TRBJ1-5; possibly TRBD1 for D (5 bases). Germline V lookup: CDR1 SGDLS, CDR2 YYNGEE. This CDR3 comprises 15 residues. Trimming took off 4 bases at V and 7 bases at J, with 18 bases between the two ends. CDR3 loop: CASSPSGQGGQPQHF. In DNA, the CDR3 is TGTGCCAGCAGCCCTAGTGGCCAGGGAGGACAGCCCCAGCATTTT.

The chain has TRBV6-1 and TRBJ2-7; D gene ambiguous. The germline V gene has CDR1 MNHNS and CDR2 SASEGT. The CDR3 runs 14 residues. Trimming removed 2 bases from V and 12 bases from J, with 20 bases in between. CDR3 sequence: CASSETIGPPHTYF. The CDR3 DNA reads TGTGCCAGCAGTGAAACGATCGGCCCTCCCCACACGTACTTC.

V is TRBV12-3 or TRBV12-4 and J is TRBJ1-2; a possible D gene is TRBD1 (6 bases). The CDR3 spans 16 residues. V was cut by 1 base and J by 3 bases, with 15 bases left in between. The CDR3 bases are TGTGCCAGCAGTTTAGTAGGTCGACAGGCCTACTATGGCTACACCTTC. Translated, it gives CASSLVGRQAYYGYTF.

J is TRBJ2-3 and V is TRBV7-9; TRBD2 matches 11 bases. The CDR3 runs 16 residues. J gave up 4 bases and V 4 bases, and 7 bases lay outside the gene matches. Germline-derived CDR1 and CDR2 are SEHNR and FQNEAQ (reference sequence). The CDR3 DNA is TGTGCCAGCAGCTCTAAACTAGCGGGGGTTGCAGATACGCAGTATTTT. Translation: CASSSKLAGVADTQYF.

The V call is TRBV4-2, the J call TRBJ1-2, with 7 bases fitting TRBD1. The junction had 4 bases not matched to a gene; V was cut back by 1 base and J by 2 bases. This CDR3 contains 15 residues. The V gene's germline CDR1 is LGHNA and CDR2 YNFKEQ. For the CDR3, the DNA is TGTGCCAGCAGCCAAGGTGGGACAGCCAACTATGGCTACACCTTC. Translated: CASSQGGTANYGYTF.

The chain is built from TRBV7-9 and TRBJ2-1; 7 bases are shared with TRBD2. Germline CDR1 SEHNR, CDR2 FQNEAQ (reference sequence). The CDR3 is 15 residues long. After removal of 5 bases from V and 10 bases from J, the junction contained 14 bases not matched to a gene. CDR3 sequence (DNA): TGTGCCAGCAGCCACGATCTTGAGCGGGAAAACGAGCAGTTCTTC. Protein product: CASSHDLERENEQFF.

CDR3 protein: CSVSGGLTYEQYF. The CDR3 DNA reads as TGCAGCGTTAGTGGCGGCCTAACCTACGAGCAGTACTTC. The chain employs TRBV29-1 and TRBJ2-7, with no clear D. Germline V CDR1 and CDR2: SQVTM, ANQGSEA. CDR3 length equals 13 residues. The V end lost 5 bases, the J end lost 2 bases, and 13 bases lay between the germline ends.

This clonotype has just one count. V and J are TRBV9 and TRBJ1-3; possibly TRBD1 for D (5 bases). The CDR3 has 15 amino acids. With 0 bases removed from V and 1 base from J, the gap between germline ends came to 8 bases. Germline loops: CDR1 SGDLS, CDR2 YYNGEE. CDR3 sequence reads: CASSVGAGSGNTIYF. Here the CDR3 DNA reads TGTGCCAGCAGCGTAGGTGCAGGGTCTGGAAACACCATATATTTT.